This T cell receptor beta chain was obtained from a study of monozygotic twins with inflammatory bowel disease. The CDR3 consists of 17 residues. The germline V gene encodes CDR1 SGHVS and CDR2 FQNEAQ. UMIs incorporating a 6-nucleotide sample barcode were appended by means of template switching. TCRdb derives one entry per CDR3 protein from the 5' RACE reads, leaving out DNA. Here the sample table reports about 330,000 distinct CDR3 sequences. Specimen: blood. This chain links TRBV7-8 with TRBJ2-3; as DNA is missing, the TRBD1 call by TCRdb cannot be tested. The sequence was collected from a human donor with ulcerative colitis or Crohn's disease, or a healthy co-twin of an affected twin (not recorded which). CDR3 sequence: CASSRNLGTPSTDTQYF.